This T cell receptor beta chain was obtained from a study of T cells after posttransplantation cyclophosphamide (dated by TCRdb to the mid-2010s). In the study overall: Using TRB sequencing, the study followed how the T cell repertoire rebuilt after myeloablative bone marrow transplantation with posttransplantation cyclophosphamide given as GVHD prophylaxis. TRB sequencing was also done on up to roughly 3 additional blood samples from 2 to 5.2 years after transplant in 3 patients, and on pretransplant blood from 4 patients. Because TRA and TRB clonality correlated tightly in 8 to 10 samples, the subsequent TCR analyses were limited to TRB only. Blood from all 30 or so PTCy patients with 1-year posttransplant specimens was subjected to TRB sequencing. Public TRB sequences were checked against a database of over 3,000 sequences associated with responses to pathogens, tumor antigens, self-antigens and alloantigens. Antigen receptor sequencing covered samples from roughly 35 PTCy-treated patients and 16 of their related bone marrow donors.

General conclusions and limits of the study: The TRB repertoires of T cells infiltrating skin or the GI tract showed only limited overlap with the TRB repertoires found in blood. Donor-recipient similarity was low at 1-2 months but increased during the first year, and donor CD8+ memory clones often dominated later blood repertoires. Across 35 to 45 patients, TRB clonality was highly associated with recipient CMV seropositivity and CMV reactivation, and diversity in PTCy patients was similar to diversity in CNI/methotrexate controls.

Peripheral blood samples were provided by related bone marrow donors on the day of marrow donation. Peripheral blood and bone marrow mononuclear cells were isolated by Ficoll-Hypaque density centrifugation and cryopreserved. TRB sequencing was run on genomic DNA with either the immunoSEQ assay at survey resolution or the hsTCRB kit. The source study handled its data this way. The immunoSEQ software handled initial read processing, and the LymphoSeq R package was used for repertoire analyses. For each TRB dataset, clonality was calculated as 1 minus normalized Shannon entropy, and the Gini coefficient was computed as well. To infer phenotypes in unsorted samples, TRB sequences from sorted subsets of the recipient or donor were mapped onto unsorted samples from the same recipient. TCRdb carries this immuneACCESS record with in-frame sequences only. Its versions omit some clonotypes, under half of them owing to an unresolved V gene in the studies checked, with the rest unexplained. V, J and clone size are those of that table, while D and trimming were read from the DNA. The table notes around 35,000 clones here, none of them singletons. The ten biggest clones cover around 7% of the sample.

This clone showed up many times. The antigen it recognizes is unknown. Base-call qualities are not available, and no considerably larger clone is one nucleotide away. The sequenced material came from PBMCs. The clonotype originates from a woman between 45 and 65 years old in good health and a related stem cell transplant donor.

The bases are TGTGCCAGCACCTCCAAACGACAGGAAGAGACCCAGTACTTC. It translates as CASTSKRQEETQYF. The rearranged segments are TRBV5-4 and TRBJ2-5, and the D gene may be TRBD1, 6 bases matching. CDR1 and CDR2 are drawn from the germline V gene (reference sequence): SGHNT, YYREEE. The junction shows trimming of 6 bases on V and 3 bases on J, plus 15 bases between the germline ends. Taken from cysteine to phenylalanine, the CDR3 has 14 residues. Only CDR3 DNA is held: 42 bases, read in frame from base 1. When the CDR3 is completed using the reference TRBV5-4 and TRBJ2-5 genes on either side, the full variable domain is ETGVTQSPTHLIKTRGQQVTLRCSSQSGHNTVSWYQQALGQGPQFIFQYYREEENGRGNFPPRFSGLQFPNYSSELNVNALELDDSALYLCASTSKRQEETQYFGPGTRLLVL.